Listed here is a single TCR beta chain. The record originates from a study of blood T cell repertoires in COVID-19. As processed by the authors: Amplification of reference gene primers provided the estimated nucleated cell counts. The assay was immunoSEQ multiplex PCR, and TCRdb's table has in-frame clones only and misses some. Clone size and V and J calls were adopted from that table, with D and trimming inferred from the DNA. The data show 150,000 to 200,000 clones, approximately 88% seen once. Trimming shortened V by 1 base and J by 2 bases, and 8 bases separated the two germline ends. CDR1 LNHDA and CDR2 SQIVND come from the germline V gene (reference sequence). The CDR3 is made up of 14 amino acids.

The clonotype was recovered from a woman aged 60-70 years who had recovered from COVID-19. Specimen: PBMCs or T cells enriched from blood (not recorded which). The chain has TRBV19 and TRBJ2-5; D perhaps matches TRBD2 (6 bases). CDR3 bases: TGTGCCAGTAGTATAGTTAGCGGTCAAGAGACCCAGTACTTC. Its protein is CASSIVSGQETQYF.